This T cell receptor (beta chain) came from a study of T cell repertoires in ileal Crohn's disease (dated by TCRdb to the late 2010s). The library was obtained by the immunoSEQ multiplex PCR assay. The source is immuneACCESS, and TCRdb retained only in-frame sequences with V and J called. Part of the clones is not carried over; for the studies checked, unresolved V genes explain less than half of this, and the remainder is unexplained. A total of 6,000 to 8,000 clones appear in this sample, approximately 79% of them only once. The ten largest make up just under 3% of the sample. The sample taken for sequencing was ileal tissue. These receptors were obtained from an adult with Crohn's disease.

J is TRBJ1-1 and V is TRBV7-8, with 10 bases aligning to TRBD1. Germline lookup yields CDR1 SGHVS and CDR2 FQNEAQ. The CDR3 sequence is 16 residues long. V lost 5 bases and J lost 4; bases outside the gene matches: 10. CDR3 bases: TGTGCCAGCAGCCCCGAGACAGGGGGCTTGGGCACTGAAGCTTTCTTT. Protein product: CASSPETGGLGTEAFF.